The clone carrying this TCR beta chain was counted a few times. The antigen remains unidentified. This record comes from a study of CD8 T cells in ankylosing spondylitis. Points from the study as a whole: Seemingly characteristic of ankylosing spondylitis blood was a TCR beta motif consisting of several highly homologous variants.

One entry per CDR3 protein results from TCRdb running MiXCR on the 5' RACE reads. Of under 450,000 distinct CDR3 sequences listed, under 20% are singletons. Germline CDR1 reads SEHNR; CDR2 reads FQNEAQ (reference sequence). J lost 7 bases, V lost 3 bases, and 7 bases had no gene match. This CDR3 is 15 amino acids long. The rearrangement uses TRBV7-9 and TRBJ2-3; TRBD1 matches at 10 bases. The sequence was obtained from a male donor with ankylosing spondylitis. Sequencing input: blood, either unsorted or a sorted T cell fraction (not recorded which). The CDR3 DNA is TGTGCCAGCAGCTTGACAGGGGGCGGGAAACATACGCAGTATTTT. This codes for CASSLTGGGKHTQYF.